These 24 T cell receptor beta chains share one sample of origin, sequenced in a study of T cell repertoires in cytomegalovirus infection. Using its own MiXCR run on the reads, TCRdb lists one record per CDR3 protein. Here the sample spans 100,000 or so distinct CDR3 sequences, 23% being singletons. Sequencing input: CD8+ T cells from PBMCs. Receptors were obtained from a human donor in good health (CMV status not recorded). Some clones in this sample may be carry-over from other donors' samples.

The sample holds a few counts of this clonotype. The CDR3 loop is CASSSTSGGAANEQFF. Here the CDR3 DNA reads TGTGCCAGCAGCTCGACTAGCGGGGGGGCCGCCAATGAGCAGTTCTTC. V is TRBV7-3 and J is TRBJ2-1, with TRBD2 matching over 14 bases. CDR1 SGHTA and CDR2 FQGTGA come from the germline V gene. There are 16 residues in the CDR3. Unmatched junction bases numbered 5, after V lost 4 bases and J lost 6 bases.

The chain employs TRBV5-6 and TRBJ2-7; 10 positions agree with TRBD2. Trimming removed 4 bases from V and 8 bases from J; junction bases left unmatched: 15. The germline V gene has CDR1 SGHDT and CDR2 YYEEEE. The CDR3 consists of 16 residues. The CDR3 DNA sequence: TGTGCCAGCAGCCCAACGGTAGCGGGGGGCTGGGGAAAGCAGTACTTC. This codes for CASSPTVAGGWGKQYF.

This clonotype appeared many times. The chain employs TRBV28 and TRBJ2-1; 10 bases agree with TRBD2. The junction had 7 bases not matched to a gene; V was cut back by 8 bases and J by 0 bases. Germline values: CDR1 MDHEN, CDR2 SYDVKM. This CDR3 comprises 16 residues. The CDR3 nucleotides read TGTGCCAGCGCTTTAGCGGGAGGAGGCTCCTACAATGAGCAGTTCTTC. This codes for CASALAGGGSYNEQFF.

This clonotype was observed a handful of times. The chain uses TRBV2 and TRBJ1-4; D gene uncertain. Trimming cost V 7 bases and J 0 bases, with 12 bases left between them. Germline loops: CDR1 SNHLY, CDR2 FYNNEI. There are 15 residues in the CDR3. The CDR3 bases are TGTGCCAGCATCTTTTCCGCCGCAACTAATGAAAAACTGTTTTTT. Translation gives CASIFSAATNEKLFF.

This clonotype has a count of ten or more. This chain joins TRBV7-7 and TRBJ1-1; 12 nucleotides agree with TRBD1. The V gene's germline CDR1 is SSHAT and CDR2 FNYEAQ (reference sequence). After removal of 5 bases from V and 5 bases from J, the junction contained 6 bases not matched to a gene. The CDR3 consists of 15 residues. In DNA, the CDR3 is TGTGCCAGCAGCATGCCGGGACAGGGGGCGACTGAAGCTTTCTTT. As protein: CASSMPGQGATEAFF.

This chain joins TRBV4-3 and TRBJ2-5; 8 bases agree with TRBD2. Germline CDR1 reads LGHNA; CDR2 reads YSLEER. This CDR3 contains 17 residues. With V trimmed by 3 bases and J by 4 bases, 13 bases remained unmatched. The CDR3 sequence is CASSQTVAGGGGETQYF. The CDR3 DNA follows: TGCGCCAGCAGCCAGACGGTGGCGGGGGGCGGTGGAGAGACCCAGTACTTC.

In this sample, this clonotype turned up a few times. The chain recombines TRBV29-1 with TRBJ2-2; TRBD1 is a possible D gene (5 bases). Germline loops: CDR1 SQVTM, CDR2 ANQGSEA. There are 16 residues in the CDR3. Trimming took 0 bases from V and 3 from J, leaving 14 bases between them. The CDR3 nucleotides are TGCAGCGTTGAAGATCGGGCAGGGCCCCACACCGGGGAGCTGTTTTTT. It specifies CSVEDRAGPHTGELFF.

This clonotype has ten or more counts. This rearrangement joins TRBV7-2 to TRBJ2-5; perhaps TRBD2 as D (8 bases). This CDR3 comprises 16 residues. The germline V gene encodes CDR1 SGHTA and CDR2 FQGNSA. Trimming pared 4 bases from V and 5 bases from J, leaving 20 bases between. CDR3 protein: CASSSWTSQGEETQYF. The CDR3 DNA reads TGTGCCAGCAGCTCGTGGACTAGCCAGGGGGAGGAGACCCAGTACTTC.

This clonotype has just one count. The genes are TRBV4-1 and TRBJ1-5, with 9 positions matching TRBD1. V lost 5 bases to trimming and J lost 3 bases; unmatched junction nucleotides: 5. Germline loops: CDR1 MGHRA, CDR2 YSYEKL. The CDR3 is made up of 15 amino acids. This CDR3 is CASSEDRGVNQPQHF. DNA of the CDR3: TGCGCCAGCAGCGAGGACAGGGGAGTCAATCAGCCCCAGCATTTT.

The rearrangement joins TRBV6-1 to TRBJ1-4; D ambiguous. V was clipped by 4 bases and J by 6 bases, with 12 bases between them. Per germline, CDR1 MNHNS and CDR2 SASEGT. The CDR3 extends over 14 amino acids. As DNA, the CDR3 is TGTGCCAGCAGTGGCACGAGGAGGGATGAAAAACTGTTTTTT. Its translation is CASSGTRRDEKLFF.

The table lists this clonotype with many counts. J is TRBJ2-1 and V is TRBV6-2 or TRBV6-3; 9 nucleotides line up with TRBD1. This CDR3 contains 16 residues. V shed 0 bases, J shed 6 bases, and the junction held 6 bases outside the gene matches. Germline V gene data show CDR1 as MNHEY and CDR2 as SVGEGT. Written as DNA, the CDR3 is TGTGCCAGCAGTTACTCGGAAGGGACAGGGATCAATGAGCAGTTCTTC. This encodes CASSYSEGTGINEQFF.

This clonotype has a handful of counts. In DNA form, the CDR3 reads TGCAGTGCTAGAGACGGGACAGGGGGAGGCTACACCTTC. Its protein is CSARDGTGGGYTF. V and J are TRBV20-1 and TRBJ1-2, with TRBD1 identical over 11 bases. The CDR3 covers 13 residues. V dropped 0 bases and J dropped 8; count of bases not matched to a gene: 2. Germline values: CDR1 DFQATT, CDR2 SNEGSKA (reference sequence).

This clonotype was counted ten times or more. V usage is TRBV7-9 and J usage is TRBJ2-2; D is perhaps TRBD1 or TRBD2 (5 bases each). CDR1 and CDR2 from the germline V gene are SEHNR and FQNEAQ (reference sequence). The CDR3 totals 15 residues. Trimming left V 6 bases short and J 4 bases short, with 15 bases between. CDR3 in DNA: TGTGCCAGCAGTTCCGGGACCCGGGGCACCGGGGAGCTGTTTTTT. It translates to CASSSGTRGTGELFF. Looking up the rest from reference TRBV7-9 and TRBJ2-2 gives the full variable domain: DTGVSQNPRHKITKRGQNVTFRCDPISEHNRLYWYRQTLGQGPEFLTYFQNEAQLEKSRLLSDRFSAERPKGSFSTLEIQRTEQGDSAMYLCASSSGTRGTGELFFGEGSRLTVL.

This clonotype was found once. A clone one base away is much larger, so this may be a read error. The chain employs TRBV7-2 and TRBJ2-7; tentatively, D is TRBD1 or TRBD2 (7 bases each). Germline V gene lookup returns CDR1 SGHTA and CDR2 FQGNSA. V was clipped by 5 bases and J by 2 bases, with 19 bases between them. The CDR3 contains 16 residues. CDR3: CASSLLWGGGPYEQYF. CDR3 DNA: TGTGCCAGCAGCCTCTTGTGGGGAGGGGGCCCCTACGAGCAGTACTTC.

The chain couples TRBV5-1 to TRBJ1-1; D gene unclear. Between the trimmed V and J ends, which lost 6 bases and 8 bases, there was a span of 11 bases. CDR3 length: 11 residues. Germline V gives CDR1 SGHRS, CDR2 YFSETQ. The CDR3 coding sequence is TGCGCCAGCACTTACGGTCGCGAAGCTTTCTTT. This codes for CASTYGREAFF.

J is TRBJ1-5 and V is TRBV7-4, with 8 bases lining up with TRBD1. This CDR3 contains 15 residues. V shed 4 bases and J 6 bases; nucleotides not matched to a gene: 8. The V gene's germline CDR1 is SGHVT and CDR2 SQSDAQ. CDR3: CASSSDRDTSQPQHF. For the CDR3, the DNA is TGTGCCAGCAGCTCGGACAGGGACACTTCTCAGCCCCAGCATTTT. Drawing the rest from reference TRBV7-4 and TRBJ1-5, the complete variable domain is GAGVSQSPRYKVAKRGRDVALRCDSISGHVTLYWYRQTLGQGSEVLTYSQSDAQRDKSGRPSGRFSAERPERSVSTLKIQRTEQGDSAVYLCASSSDRDTSQPQHFGDGTRLSIL.

The chain recombines TRBV5-4 with TRBJ2-5; 8 bases align to TRBD1. Germline lookup yields CDR1 SGHNT and CDR2 YYREEE (reference sequence). This CDR3 comprises 13 residues. The trim removed 4 bases at V and 5 bases at J, leaving 4 bases unmatched. The CDR3 DNA reads as TGTGCCAGCAGCGCGGACAGGGCGGAGACCCAGTACTTC. This codes for CASSADRAETQYF.

This chain joins TRBV6-2 or TRBV6-3 and TRBJ2-7; no definite D call. Germline V gene sequence: CDR1 MNHEY, CDR2 SVGEGT. V was trimmed by 5 bases and J by 2 bases, leaving 16 bases between them. There are 15 residues in the CDR3. The CDR3 sequence: CASSLPLGRPYEQYF. The DNA for the CDR3 is TGTGCCAGCAGTCTCCCCCTCGGCCGACCCTACGAGCAGTACTTC.

The V and J genes are TRBV27 and TRBJ2-7, with 7 bases that match TRBD2. Germline V gene sequence: CDR1 MNHEY, CDR2 SMNVEV (reference sequence). V shed 4 bases and J 2 bases; nucleotides not matched to a gene: 2. The CDR3 consists of 13 residues. CDR3 amino acids: CASSWTSTYEQYF. The CDR3 DNA reads TGTGCCAGCAGTTGGACTAGTACCTACGAGCAGTACTTC.

The rearrangement uses TRBV20-1 and TRBJ2-7; perhaps TRBD2 as D (5 bases). Looked up from germline, CDR1 is DFQATT and CDR2 is SNEGSKA (reference sequence). V dropped 0 bases and J dropped 3 bases, with 6 bases sitting between them. The CDR3 is 12 residues long. The CDR3 DNA reads as TGCAGTGCTAGAGAGGGAGACTACGAGCAGTACTTC. It encodes CSAREGDYEQYF.

In this sample, this clonotype turned up many times. The chain links TRBV11-3 to TRBJ1-2; no clear D. Trimming took off 5 bases at V and 4 bases at J, with 20 bases between the two ends. The germline V gene encodes CDR1 SGHNT and CDR2 YENEEA. The length of the CDR3 is 16 residues. The CDR3 DNA follows: TGTGCCAGCAGCACCTCTGAGCGGGGAGTTGTCTATGGCTACACCTTC. Translating it yields CASSTSERGVVYGYTF.

Here the CDR3 DNA reads TGTGCCAGCAGCCCTCTGGAGCGGACTACCTACAATGAGCAGTTCTTC. This gives the protein CASSPLERTTYNEQFF. V is TRBV14 and J is TRBJ2-1, with D tentatively TRBD2 (6 bases). This CDR3 spans 16 amino acids. CDR1 is SGHDN and CDR2 is FVKESK in the germline V gene. V shed 4 bases and J shed 2 bases, with 15 bases lying between them.

The chain combines TRBV4-3 with TRBJ2-3, with 8 bases matching TRBD2. This CDR3 region has 17 residues. Germline V lookup: CDR1 LGHNA, CDR2 YSLEER. Losses at the gene ends were 4 bases for V and 3 bases for J; bases not matched to a gene: 12. CDR3 sequence (DNA): TGCGCCAGCAGCCCAAGAGAGCAAGCGGGAGCAACAGATACGCAGTATTTT. Translated, it gives CASSPREQAGATDTQYF.

V and J are TRBV2 and TRBJ2-1, with TRBD2 identical over 8 bases. The germline V gene encodes CDR1 SNHLY and CDR2 FYNNEI. There are 12 residues in the CDR3. V lost 10 bases to trimming and J lost 8 bases; unmatched junction nucleotides: 7. The CDR3, as DNA: TGTGCCACCCCGGGGGGGATCGATGAGCAGTTCTTC. Protein: CATPGGIDEQFF.